These 5 T cell receptor beta chains originate from one sample sequenced in a study of blood T cell repertoires in COVID-19. Here immunoSEQ multiplex PCR was the method, and the copy in TCRdb shows in-frame clones only, minus some. Of 84,000 or so clones in the sample, 70% to 90% were seen once. Source material: peripheral blood. The receptors stem from a man in his sixties or seventies with acute or convalescent COVID-19.

The sample holds one count of this clone. The genes are TRBV29-1 and TRBJ2-7, with a tentative D call TRBD1 (6 bases). Germline values: CDR1 SQVTM, CDR2 ANQGSEA. This CDR3 has 12 residues. V was trimmed by 8 bases and J by 0 bases, leaving 11 bases between them. CDR3 amino acids: CSTGQSSYEQYF. The CDR3 region has the DNA TGCAGCACTGGACAGAGCTCCTACGAGCAGTACTTC.

The rearrangement uses TRBV28 and TRBJ1-2; tentatively, D is TRBD1 (5 bases). The CDR3 loop spans 12 amino acids. V dropped 4 bases and J dropped 7 bases, with 10 bases sitting between them. The germline gives CDR1 MDHEN, CDR2 SYDVKM. CDR3 region: CASSSWQGGYTF. CDR3 bases: TGTGCCAGCAGTTCCTGGCAGGGTGGCTACACCTTC.

This chain uses TRBV12-5 with TRBJ1-1; 9 bases map to TRBD1. V lost 1 base to trimming and J lost 4 bases; unmatched junction nucleotides: 13. The CDR3 contains 18 residues. Germline assignment: CDR1 LGHNT and CDR2 FRNRAP. The CDR3 spells CASGLGASKDRGGTEAFF. The CDR3 bases are TGTGCTAGTGGTTTGGGAGCTTCGAAGGACAGGGGAGGCACTGAAGCTTTCTTT.

V and J are TRBV7-2 and TRBJ2-3; D may be TRBD2 (6 bases). The V end was cut by 3 bases, the J end by 2 bases, with 12 bases between. The CDR3 extends over 15 amino acids. Per the germline V gene, CDR1 is SGHTA and CDR2 is FQGNSA. Here the CDR3 reads CASSLSRTTTDTQYF. CDR3 nucleotides: TGTGCCAGCAGCTTGTCTAGGACTACCACAGATACGCAGTATTTT. The variable domain in full, with the rest retrieved from reference TRBV7-2 and TRBJ2-3, is GAGVSQSPSNKVTEKGKDVELRCDPISGHTALYWYRQSLGQGLEFLIYFQGNSAPDKSGLPSDRFSAERTGGSVSTLTIQRTQQEDSAVYLCASSLSRTTTDTQYFGPGTRLTVL.

The chain is built from TRBV2 and TRBJ1-4; D is ambiguous. CDR3 length: 14 amino acids. Per germline, CDR1 SNHLY and CDR2 FYNNEI. Trimming took off 3 bases at V and 7 bases at J, with 12 bases between the two ends. The CDR3 sequence is CASSDEHYREKLFF. Here the CDR3 DNA reads TGTGCCAGCAGTGACGAACATTATCGTGAAAAACTGTTTTTT. The entire variable domain, with the rest obtained from reference TRBV2 and TRBJ1-4, is as follows: EPEVTQTPSHQVTQMGQEVILRCVPISNHLYFYWYRQILGQKVEFLVSFYNNEISEKSEIFDDQFSVERPDGSNFTLKIRSTKLEDSAMYFCASSDEHYREKLFFGSGTQLSVL.